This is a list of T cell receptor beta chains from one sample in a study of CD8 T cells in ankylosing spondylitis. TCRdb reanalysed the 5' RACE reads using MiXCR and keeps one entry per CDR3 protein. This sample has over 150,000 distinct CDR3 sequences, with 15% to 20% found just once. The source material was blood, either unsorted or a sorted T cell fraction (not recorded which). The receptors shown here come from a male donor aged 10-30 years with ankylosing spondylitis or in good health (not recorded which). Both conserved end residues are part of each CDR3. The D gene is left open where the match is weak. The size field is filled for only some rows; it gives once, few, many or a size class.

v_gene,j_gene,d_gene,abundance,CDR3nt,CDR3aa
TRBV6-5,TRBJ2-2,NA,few,TGTGCCAGCAGTTACTCGATCAGTGGGGAGCTGTTTTTT,CASSYSISGELFF
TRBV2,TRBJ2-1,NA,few,TGTGCCATCCCTCTTGTCGGGAGTCCTTACAATGAGCAGTTCTTC,CAIPLVGSPYNEQFF
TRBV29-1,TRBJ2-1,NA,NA,TGCAGCGTCCGAAATCCCTGGTTTGATGAGCAGTTCTTC,CSVRNPWFDEQFF
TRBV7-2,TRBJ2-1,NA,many,TGTGCCAGCAGCACCCGGACGAGGAATGAGCAGTTCTTC,CASSTRTRNEQFF
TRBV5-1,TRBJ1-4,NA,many,TGCGCCAGCAGCCTCTCGGAACAGGGTCTATTTGAAAAACTGTTTTTT,CASSLSEQGLFEKLFF
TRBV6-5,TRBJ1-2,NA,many,TGTGCCACCGGAGAAGGAGGGGCTAACTATGGCTACACCTTC,CATGEGGANYGYTF
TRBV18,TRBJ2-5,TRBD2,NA,TGTGCCAGCTCCAAGGGACTAGCGGGGGACGAGGAGACCCAGTACTTC,CASSKGLAGDEETQYF
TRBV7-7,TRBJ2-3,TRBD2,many,TGTGCCAGCAGCTTAATGATGGGCGGGAGTTTGGATACGCAGTATTTT,CASSLMMGGSLDTQYF
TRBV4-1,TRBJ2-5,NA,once,TGCGCCAGCAGCCGACCCAGCGCTCAACCGACCCAGTACTTC,CASSRPSAQPTQYF
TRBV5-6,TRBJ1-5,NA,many,TGTGCCAGCAGCTCTGCGGGGGGTGGCAATCAGCCCCAGCATTTT,CASSSAGGGNQPQHF
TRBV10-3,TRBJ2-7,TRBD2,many,TGTGCCATCGAAAGCGGGGGGCGCGGGAGTGAGACCTACGAGCAGTACTTC,CAIESGGRGSETYEQYF
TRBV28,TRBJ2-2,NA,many,TGTGCCAGCAGTTTACCCGGGGAGCTGTTTTTT,CASSLPGELFF
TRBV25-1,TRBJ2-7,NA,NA,TGTGCCAGCAGTGACTCCCCCCCGCGGGACTACGAGCAGTACTTC,CASSDSPPRDYEQYF
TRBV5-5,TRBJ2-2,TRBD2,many,TGTGCCAGCAGCTTGTTACTTGCGGGGGGCGACGGCGGGGAGCTGTTTTTT,CASSLLLAGGDGGELFF
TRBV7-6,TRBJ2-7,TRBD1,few,TGTGCCAGCAGCTTAGGGACAGGGAACTACGAGCAGTACTTC,CASSLGTGNYEQYF
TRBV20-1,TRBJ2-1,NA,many,TGCAGTGCTAGAGATGGGGGCGGGGACTACAATGAGCAGTTCTTC,CSARDGGGDYNEQFF
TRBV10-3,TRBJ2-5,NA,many,TGTGCCATCAGTGGGCACAGGGAGACACAAGAGACCCAGTACTTC,CAISGHRETQETQYF
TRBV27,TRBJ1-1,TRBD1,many,TGTGCCAGCAGCCCACAGGGGGCAACTGAAGCTTTCTTT,CASSPQGATEAFF
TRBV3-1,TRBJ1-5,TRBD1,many,TGTGCCAGCAGCACTCGGACAGGGGATAGCAATCAGCCCCAGCATTTT,CASSTRTGDSNQPQHF
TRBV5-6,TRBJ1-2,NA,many,TGTGCCAGCAGCTTGATGGGGGAGAGCTATGGCTACACCTTC,CASSLMGESYGYTF
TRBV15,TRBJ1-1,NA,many,TGTGCCACCAGCATCCCGGGGCTACAACACACGGACACTGAAGCTTTCTTT,CATSIPGLQHTDTEAFF
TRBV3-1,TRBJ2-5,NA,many,TGTGCCAGCAGCCATGGACAGTTGGGGTTCCAAGAGACCCAGTACTTC,CASSHGQLGFQETQYF
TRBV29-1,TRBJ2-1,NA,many,TGCAGCGTTGAAATACAAACCACCTACAATGAGCAGTTCTTC,CSVEIQTTYNEQFF
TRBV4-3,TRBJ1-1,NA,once,TGCGCCAGCAGTCTACGCAGGGATTACAACACTGAAGCTTTCTTT,CASSLRRDYNTEAFF
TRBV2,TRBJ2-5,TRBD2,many,TGTGCCAGCAGTGTAACCGGGACTAGCCAAGAGACCCAGTACTTC,CASSVTGTSQETQYF
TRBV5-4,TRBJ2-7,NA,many,TGTGCCAGCAGCATGGGACCCGACTCCTACGAGCAGTACTTC,CASSMGPDSYEQYF